This TCR beta chain was recorded in a study of T-cell reconstitution after alpha-beta-depleted transplantation in children. Study-wide points: Some patients showed high day-60 TCRbeta diversity, which derived from surviving recipient T cells and thymic progenitors. Approximately two months post-transplant, alpha-beta T cells reportedly originated from several hundred expanded graft clones. T-cell counts and diversity at one year post-transplant came mainly from newly produced T cells.

The sample holds many counts of this clonotype. Its antigen is undetermined. Unique molecular identifiers were incorporated during preparation of the TCRbeta library. Using its own MiXCR run on the PCR reads, TCRdb lists one record per CDR3 protein. The sample yields some 110,000 distinct CDR3 sequences, 10% seen once. Germline CDR1 reads SQVTM; CDR2 reads ANQGSEA. The CDR3 is made up of 14 amino acids. J was trimmed by 5 bases and V by 6 bases; bases with no gene match: 11. Specimen: PBMCs, collected before TCRalphabeta/CD19-depleted stem cell transplant. This chain links TRBV29-1 with TRBJ2-5; TRBD1 aligns across 8 bases. The clonotype comes from a boy aged 2 to 9 with acute lymphoblastic leukemia, due to receive a stem cell transplant. DNA of the CDR3: TGCAGCGTCCTAGGACAGGGTGTCCTGGAGACCCAGTACTTC. Protein product: CSVLGQGVLETQYF.